This note documents a single TCR beta chain sequence. This sample stems from a study of blood T cell repertoires in COVID-19. Study summary: The samples span acute and convalescent COVID-19 from the United States, Italy and Spain. PBMCs, B-cell-depleted T cells, or T cells were the source of the cDNA or gDNA that made up the material.

As processed by the authors: Nucleated cell counts were estimated from reference gene primer amplification. Sequencing used immunoSEQ multiplex PCR; TCRdb keeps in-frame clones, though not all of them. V and J calls plus clone size are reproduced from that table; the DNA served to infer D and trimming. Seen here are about 23,000 clones, 90% to 95% observed once, and the top ten hold about 4%. The trim removed 0 bases at V and 3 bases at J, leaving 14 bases unmatched. Per the germline V gene, CDR1 is SGHTS and CDR2 is YDEGEE. This CDR3 has 18 residues. The sequence was obtained from a woman between 45 and 65 years old with active COVID-19. Sequenced material: peripheral blood. The chain couples TRBV5-8 to TRBJ2-7; 8 positions match TRBD2. The chain's CDR3 is CASSLAIQREFLFYEQYF. The CDR3, as DNA: TGTGCCAGCAGCTTGGCAATCCAGCGGGAGTTTCTATTCTACGAGCAGTACTTC.